One and the same sample provided the 19 T cell receptor beta chains below, sequenced in a study of cytomegalovirus exposure and HLA in healthy donors. PCR used 60 Vbeta primers and 13 Jbeta primers. Generated by immunoSEQ multiplex PCR, the TCRdb table keeps only in-frame clones and is missing some. Among 180,000 or so clones listed, 78% were seen once. The source material was PBMCs. The source of these receptors is a female donor in good health and CMV-seronegative.

This clone appeared a few times. The V and J genes are TRBV7-9 and TRBJ1-6; 7 bases align to TRBD1. The CDR3 spans 15 residues. V lost 6 bases and J lost 3; bases outside the gene matches: 5. Germline V gene data show CDR1 as SEHNR and CDR2 as FQNEAQ (reference sequence). As DNA, the CDR3 is TGTGCCAGCAGGCACGGACAGGACTATAATTCACCCCTCCACTTT. Encoded protein: CASRHGQDYNSPLHF.

This chain uses TRBV27 with TRBJ2-1; D is ambiguous. Germline CDR1 MNHEY, CDR2 SMNVEV (reference sequence). V was clipped by 2 bases and J by 0 bases, with 11 bases between them. The CDR3 is 16 residues long. The CDR3 protein is CASSLRARSSYNEQFF. CDR3 coding DNA: TGTGCCAGCAGTTTACGAGCTCGAAGCTCCTACAATGAGCAGTTCTTC.

With regard to this clone: A junction end diverges from the germline sequence, so it may reflect a read error. V is TRBV7-9 and J is TRBJ1-2, with D unclear. Germline values: CDR1 SEHNR, CDR2 FQNEAQ (reference sequence). The CDR3 consists of 12 residues. CDR3 bases: TGTTCCAGCAGCTTAAGCGGAAGTGGCTACACCTTC. Translation: CSSSLSGSGYTF.

This clone turned up a few times. The J gene is TRBJ1-1, the V gene TRBV19, with D possibly matching TRBD1 (6 bases). The CDR3 spans 16 residues. Germline V gene lookup returns CDR1 LNHDA and CDR2 SQIVND (reference sequence). V lost 6 bases to trimming and J lost 1 base, with 18 bases between them. In nucleotides, the CDR3 is TGTGCCAGTAGAGCCGGGGACACCACAACGAACACTGAAGCTTTCTTT. Its protein is CASRAGDTTTNTEAFF.

DNA of the CDR3: TGTGCCAGCAGCTCGCAGCGACAGGGTAATTCACCCCTCCACTTT. Translating gives CASSSQRQGNSPLHF. The chain uses TRBV7-9 and TRBJ1-6, with 7 bases fitting TRBD1. V lost 4 bases, J lost 6 bases, and 6 bases stayed unmatched. The CDR3 runs 15 residues. CDR1 and CDR2 (germline): SEHNR, FQNEAQ (reference sequence).

V usage is TRBV6-5 and J usage is TRBJ1-5, with D maybe TRBD1 (5 bases). The V gene's germline CDR1 is MNHEY and CDR2 SVGAGI. V was cut by 6 bases and J by 5 bases, with 14 bases left in between. The CDR3 is made up of 14 amino acids. CDR3 residues: CASSQGNWDQPQHF. For the CDR3, the DNA is TGTGCCAGCAGCCAGGGTAATTGGGATCAGCCCCAGCATTTT.

The chain employs TRBV5-6 and TRBJ2-7; 9 bases are shared with TRBD1. The V and J ends lost 4 bases and 0 bases, in that order; junction bases with no gene match: 5. The CDR3 is 15 amino acids. From germline, CDR1 is SGHDT and CDR2 YYEEEE. CDR3 amino acids: CASSTLTGGSYEQYF. The CDR3, as DNA: TGTGCCAGCAGCACCCTGACAGGGGGCTCCTACGAGCAGTACTTC.

V usage is TRBV30 and J usage is TRBJ1-1, with 7 bases aligning to TRBD1. V dropped 4 bases and J dropped 4; count of bases not matched to a gene: 6. Germline assignment: CDR1 GTSNPN and CDR2 SVGIG (reference sequence). The CDR3 spans 13 residues. The CDR3 here is CAWNRNRGTEAFF. The CDR3 nucleotides read TGTGCCTGGAACCGTAACAGGGGCACTGAAGCTTTCTTT.

The chain combines TRBV6-6 with TRBJ1-6; a possible D gene is TRBD1 (5 bases). Germline V gives CDR1 MNHNY, CDR2 SVGAGI (reference sequence). CDR3 size: 13 residues. Deletions cut 10 bases from V and 6 bases from J, with 13 bases between. CDR3 nucleotides: TGTGCCACCCGTCAGGGCTCTAATTCACCCCTCCACTTT. Translating it yields CATRQGSNSPLHF.

In DNA, the CDR3 is TGTGCCAGCAGCTGGGTAGGGGCGCTGAACATTCAGTACTTC. This gives the protein CASSWVGALNIQYF. The chain uses TRBV5-4 and TRBJ2-4; maybe TRBD1 (5 bases). V was trimmed by 3 bases and J by 7 bases, leaving 14 bases between them. This CDR3 spans 14 amino acids. CDR1 and CDR2 from the germline V gene are SGHNT and YYREEE (reference sequence).

The chain uses TRBV6-5 and TRBJ1-1, with a tentative D call TRBD1 (5 bases). Trimming removed 4 bases from V and 5 bases from J, with 17 bases in between. Germline lookup yields CDR1 MNHEY and CDR2 SVGAGI. This CDR3 comprises 15 residues. CDR3 sequence reads: CASSSWTNLGTEAFF. Written as DNA, the CDR3 is TGTGCCAGCAGTTCTTGGACAAATTTAGGGACTGAAGCTTTCTTT.

This chain links TRBV7-2 with TRBJ2-5; a weak D match, TRBD1 (7 bases). V lost 8 bases and J lost 5, with 21 bases in between. CDR3 size: 15 residues. The germline CDR1 and CDR2 sequences are SGHTA and FQGNSA. Here the CDR3 reads CASGLRGATRETQYF. For the CDR3, the DNA is TGTGCCAGCGGCCTCAGGGGGGCCACGAGGGAGACCCAGTACTTC.

In regard to this clone: At one boundary the junction diverges from the germline segment, which might be a read error. This chain joins TRBV7-9 and TRBJ1-1, with 7 bases matching TRBD1. From germline, CDR1 is SEHNR and CDR2 FQNEAQ (reference sequence). The CDR3 contains 15 residues. The CDR3, as DNA: TGTTCCAGCAGCTTAGAACAGGGGATGGACACTGAAGCTTTCTTT. This encodes CSSSLEQGMDTEAFF.

The rearrangement links TRBV7-8 to TRBJ2-7; D gene ambiguous. CDR1 is SGHVS, CDR2 FQNEAQ, per germline. V gave up 5 bases and J gave up 5 bases, with 19 bases separating them. This CDR3 is 15 amino acids long. CDR3 in DNA: TGTGCCAGCAGCCGCAACCCGGGTAGCCCGCACGAGCAGTACTTC. It specifies CASSRNPGSPHEQYF. The variable domain in full, with the rest retrieved from reference TRBV7-8 and TRBJ2-7, is GAGVSQSPRYKVAKRGQDVALRCDPISGHVSLFWYQQALGQGPEFLTYFQNEAQLDKSGLPSDRFFAERPEGSVSTLKIQRTQQEDSAVYLCASSRNPGSPHEQYFGPGTRLTVT.

This rearrangement joins TRBV7-9 to TRBJ2-5; D is perhaps TRBD2 (5 bases). The DNA end is a closer match to TRBJ2-7, so the J assignment may be wrong. Germline assignment: CDR1 SEHNR and CDR2 FQNEAQ (reference sequence). The CDR3 is 15 residues long. CDR3 nucleotides: TGTGCCAGCAGCTTCTGGCTTTCGGGGTCCTACGAGCAGTACTTC. This translates into CASSFWLSGSYEQYF.

The rearrangement uses TRBV18 and TRBJ2-1; D is ambiguous. The CDR3 has 12 residues. CDR1 and CDR2 (germline): KGHSH, LQKENI. The V and J ends lost 3 bases and 8 bases respectively, with 8 bases between them. The CDR3 region is CASSPARHEQFF. The CDR3 coding sequence is TGTGCCAGCTCACCCGCCAGGCATGAGCAGTTCTTC.

This chain joins TRBV10-2 and TRBJ1-1; D unresolved. The CDR3 loop spans 14 amino acids. Germline CDR1 and CDR2: WSHSY and SAAADI. V was pared by 3 bases and J by 1 base, with 9 bases between. This CDR3 reads CASSEWAKNTEAFF. CDR3 coding DNA: TGCGCCAGCAGTGAATGGGCTAAGAACACTGAAGCTTTCTTT.

The rearrangement joins TRBV11-3 to TRBJ2-2; 12 nucleotides line up with TRBD2. CDR3 size: 19 residues. The trim removed 6 bases at V and 1 base at J, leaving 12 bases unmatched. Germline V CDR1 and CDR2: SGHNT, YENEEA. CDR3 sequence reads: CASRTSLLAGGRNTGELFF. Here the CDR3 DNA reads TGTGCCAGCAGAACAAGCCTACTAGCGGGGGGCCGGAACACCGGGGAGCTGTTTTTT.

This chain joins TRBV29-1 and TRBJ2-7, with D perhaps TRBD2 (6 bases). Trimming pared 6 bases from V and 6 bases from J, leaving 12 bases between. Germline V gene lookup returns CDR1 SQVTM and CDR2 ANQGSEA. The CDR3 sequence is 11 residues long. CDR3 protein: CSVGGLFEQYF. Written as DNA, the CDR3 is TGCAGCGTCGGAGGGCTCTTCGAGCAGTACTTC.